A single sample is the source of the 29 T cell receptor beta chains below, sequenced in a study of blood T cell repertoires in COVID-19. Libraries were prepared by immunoSEQ multiplex PCR; TCRdb keeps only in-frame clonotypes and omits some of them. This sample has about 71,000 clones, with roughly nine tenths found just once. The sample taken for sequencing was peripheral blood. These receptors originate from a man over 45 with acute or convalescent COVID-19.

The gene calls are TRBV7-2 and TRBJ1-4; 10 bases fit TRBD1. V shed 4 bases, J shed 2 bases, and the junction held 7 bases outside the gene matches. Germline values: CDR1 SGHTA, CDR2 FQGNSA. This CDR3 has 17 residues. The CDR3 nucleotides read TGTGCCAGCAGCTCTGATAGACAGGGGGCGACTAATGAAAAACTGTTTTTT. It codes for CASSSDRQGATNEKLFF. Filled out from reference TRBV7-2 and TRBJ1-4, the complete variable domain reads GAGVSQSPSNKVTEKGKDVELRCDPISGHTALYWYRQSLGQGLEFLIYFQGNSAPDKSGLPSDRFSAERTGGSVSTLTIQRTQQEDSAVYLCASSSDRQGATNEKLFFGSGTQLSVL.

The chain links TRBV6-5 to TRBJ2-7; TRBD2 matches at 9 bases. Germline-derived CDR1 and CDR2 are MNHEY and SVGAGI. J gave up 4 bases and V 10 bases, and 14 bases lay outside the gene matches. The CDR3 is 15 amino acids. Here the CDR3 reads CATIPGTSQRYEQYV. CDR3 DNA sequence: TGTGCCACGATACCGGGGACTAGCCAACGGTACGAGCAGTACGTC.

The sample holds one count of this clone. The chain links TRBV30 to TRBJ1-3, with a weak D call TRBD1 (6 bases). With 1 base removed from V and 3 bases from J, the gap between germline ends came to 10 bases. The CDR3 runs 14 residues. The germline V gene has CDR1 GTSNPN and CDR2 SVGIG (reference sequence). The CDR3 DNA is TGTGCCTGGAGTGACAGGGTTTTTGGAAACACCATATATTTT. Translated, it gives CAWSDRVFGNTIYF. The variable domain in full, completed from reference TRBV30 and TRBJ1-3, reads SQTIHQWPATLVQPVGSPLSLECTVEGTSNPNLYWYRQAAGRGLQLLFYSVGIGQISSEVPQNLSASRPQDRQFILSSKKLLLSDSGFYLCAWSDRVFGNTIYFGEGSWLTVV.

The chain joins TRBV7-8 to TRBJ2-3; 14 bases agree with TRBD2. Germline CDR1 is SGHVS and CDR2 is FQNEAQ. V dropped 5 bases and J dropped 7; count of bases not matched to a gene: 8. The CDR3 is 16 amino acids. The CDR3 bases are TGTGCCAGCAGCCGAGGACTAGCGGGAGGTCTCTATACGCAGTATTTT. Protein sequence: CASSRGLAGGLYTQYF. Looking up the rest from reference TRBV7-8 and TRBJ2-3 gives the full variable domain: GAGVSQSPRYKVAKRGQDVALRCDPISGHVSLFWYQQALGQGPEFLTYFQNEAQLDKSGLPSDRFFAERPEGSVSTLKIQRTQQEDSAVYLCASSRGLAGGLYTQYFGPGTRLTVL.

The chain has TRBV5-4 and TRBJ2-3; 13 bases are shared with TRBD2. The trim removed 4 bases at V and 9 bases at J, leaving 8 bases unmatched. This CDR3 contains 15 residues. Germline CDR1 reads SGHNT; CDR2 reads YYREEE (reference sequence). CDR3 bases: TGTGCCAGCAGCCCGGGACTAGCGGGACAGGGGACGCAGTATTTT. It codes for CASSPGLAGQGTQYF.

The gene calls are TRBV5-5 and TRBJ2-1, with a tentative D call TRBD2 (6 bases). Trimming left V 1 base short and J 4 bases short, with 12 bases between. This CDR3 has 15 amino acids. Germline V gene lookup returns CDR1 SGHKS and CDR2 YYEKEE (reference sequence). In DNA form, the CDR3 reads TGTGCCAGCAGCTTGTGGTTAGCGGAGTACAATGAGCAGTTCTTC. This sequence encodes CASSLWLAEYNEQFF.

J is TRBJ1-5 and V is TRBV19; unclear D gene. Germline V lookup: CDR1 LNHDA, CDR2 SQIVND (reference sequence). V lost 1 base to trimming and J lost 3 bases, with 7 bases between them. This CDR3 region has 14 residues. In nucleotides, the CDR3 is TGTGCCAGTAGTATAGGATCAGTCAATCAGCCCCAGCATTTT. This gives the protein CASSIGSVNQPQHF.

The chain is built from TRBV28 and TRBJ1-5; D is uncertain. The CDR3 sequence is 16 residues long. V dropped 5 bases and J dropped 3 bases, with 17 bases sitting between them. CDR1 is MDHEN, CDR2 SYDVKM, per germline. This chain's CDR3 is CASSPGRVALNQPQHF. In nucleotides, the CDR3 is TGTGCCAGCAGTCCCGGCCGGGTGGCCCTCAATCAGCCCCAGCATTTT.

The chain couples TRBV7-2 to TRBJ1-3, with 8 bases that match TRBD1. The length of the CDR3 is 16 residues. J gave up 3 bases and V 2 bases, and 6 bases lay outside the gene matches. Germline V gene sequence: CDR1 SGHTA, CDR2 FQGNSA. The CDR3 DNA reads as TGTGCCAGCAGCTTAAGACAGGGGTCTAGTGGAAACACCATATATTTT. Its translation is CASSLRQGSSGNTIYF. Variable domain in full (rest from reference TRBV7-2 and TRBJ1-3): GAGVSQSPSNKVTEKGKDVELRCDPISGHTALYWYRQSLGQGLEFLIYFQGNSAPDKSGLPSDRFSAERTGGSVSTLTIQRTQQEDSAVYLCASSLRQGSSGNTIYFGEGSWLTVV.

Written as DNA, the CDR3 is TGCGCCAGAATACCGGGACTAGCGGGAGTATTGGGAGAGACCCAGTACTTC. Amino acid sequence: CARIPGLAGVLGETQYF. The rearrangement links TRBV10-1 to TRBJ2-5; 14 bases are a match to TRBD2. CDR3 length: 17 amino acids. The V gene end was trimmed by 9 bases and the J gene end by 4 bases; junction bases not matched to a gene: 13. Germline V gene sequence: CDR1 WNHNN, CDR2 SYGVQD (reference sequence).

The V gene is TRBV5-1, the J gene TRBJ2-1; D perhaps matches TRBD1 (6 bases). This CDR3 contains 17 residues. V lost 2 bases, J lost 0 bases, and 15 bases lay in between. Germline V gives CDR1 SGHRS, CDR2 YFSETQ. CDR3 bases: TGCGCCAGCAGCTTTCGCAGACAGGAAAGCTCCTACAATGAGCAGTTCTTC. This translates into CASSFRRQESSYNEQFF.

This chain joins TRBV2 and TRBJ1-2; tentatively, D is TRBD1 (6 bases). This CDR3 is built from 16 residues. The germline V and J ends were trimmed by 7 bases and 4 bases, with 22 bases remaining between them. Germline V gene lookup returns CDR1 SNHLY and CDR2 FYNNEI. CDR3: CASMKPDSLSVYGYTF. CDR3 sequence (DNA): TGTGCCAGCATGAAGCCGGACAGTCTGTCCGTCTATGGCTACACCTTC.

This chain connects TRBV3-1 (or the pseudogene TRBV3-2) to TRBJ2-4; a possible D gene is TRBD1 (5 bases). The CDR3 is 18 amino acids. Germline loops: CDR1 LGHDT, CDR2 YNNKEL (reference sequence). V lost 3 bases and J 1 base, leaving 19 bases between the germline ends. CDR3 in amino acids: CASSQSRGTGNAKNIQYF. CDR3 nucleotides: TGTGCCAGCAGCCAGTCCCGAGGTACAGGAAACGCCAAAAACATTCAGTACTTC.

Comment on this clone: An end of the junction does not agree with germline; a read error may underlie this. The gene calls are TRBV7-7 and TRBJ2-5; 10 bases match TRBD1. The CDR3 sequence is 17 residues long. Germline V lookup: CDR1 SSHAT, CDR2 FNYEAQ (reference sequence). CDR3 loop: CASSQGPGTGAGETQYF. The CDR3 DNA sequence: TGTGCTAGCAGCCAGGGGCCCGGGACAGGGGCGGGAGAGACCCAGTACTTC.

This chain uses TRBV3-1 (or the pseudogene TRBV3-2) with TRBJ2-5; 8 bases fit TRBD1. This CDR3 comprises 15 residues. V lost 1 base, J lost 1 base, and 2 bases stayed unmatched. The germline V gene encodes CDR1 LGHDT and CDR2 YNNKEL (reference sequence). The CDR3 nucleotides are TGTGCCAGCAGCCAAGCCGGGACAGGCCAAGAGACCCAGTACTTC. Its protein product is CASSQAGTGQETQYF.

CDR3 in DNA: TGTGCCGTCAAGAGGTGGCAGGGTTCAGATACGCAGTATTTT. Translating gives CAVKRWQGSDTQYF. The gene calls are TRBV2 and TRBJ2-3; TRBD1 might be the D (5 bases). Trimming pared 11 bases from V and 4 bases from J, leaving 19 bases between. The germline V gene has CDR1 SNHLY and CDR2 FYNNEI. CDR3 length: 14 residues.

The genes are TRBV10-1 and TRBJ2-7; TRBD1 matches at 12 bases. The germline gives CDR1 WNHNN, CDR2 SYGVQD (reference sequence). Trimming removed 8 bases from V and 5 bases from J; junction bases left unmatched: 4. The CDR3 totals 13 residues. CDR3 bases: TGCGCCAGCCTAGGGACAGGGGGCCACGAGCAGTACTTC. Its protein is CASLGTGGHEQYF.

The chain recombines TRBV19 with TRBJ2-3; 11 bases are shared with TRBD2. The CDR3 sequence is 14 residues long. The V segment lost 1 base and the J segment 15 bases; nucleotides outside the gene matches: 9. CDR1 LNHDA and CDR2 SQIVND come from the germline V gene (reference sequence). For the CDR3, the DNA is TGTGCCAGTAGTATAGGGGATAGTAGCGGGAGGGCTTATTTT. Its protein is CASSIGDSSGRAYF.

V is TRBV10-3 and J is TRBJ1-2; 7 bases are shared with TRBD1. The length of the CDR3 is 13 residues. With V trimmed by 7 bases and J by 7 bases, 9 bases remained unmatched. Germline assignment: CDR1 ENHRY and CDR2 SYGVKD. CDR3 loop: CAITIDRVGGYTF. The CDR3 DNA is TGTGCCATCACCATCGACAGGGTAGGTGGCTACACCTTC.

V is TRBV7-2 and J is TRBJ2-3; D perhaps matches TRBD2 (5 bases). The germline V and J ends were trimmed by 5 bases and 0 bases, with 18 bases remaining between them. Germline CDR1 SGHTA, CDR2 FQGNSA. This CDR3 has 17 amino acids. Here the CDR3 reads CASSTPLARTSTDTQYF. The CDR3 coding sequence is TGTGCCAGCAGCACTCCCTTGGCGCGGACTAGCACAGATACGCAGTATTTT.

The CDR3 region has the DNA TGTGCCAGCAGCTTAGGGGGCACCTACGAGCAGTACTTC. Its translation: CASSLGGTYEQYF. The chain employs TRBV7-3 and TRBJ2-7; TRBD1 is a possible D gene (6 bases). Deletions cut 2 bases from V and 2 bases from J, with 7 bases between. From germline, CDR1 is SGHTA and CDR2 FQGTGA. This CDR3 spans 13 amino acids.

The CDR3 sequence: CASSVSGSWTDTQYF. The CDR3 coding sequence is TGTGCCAGCAGCGTTAGCGGGAGTTGGACAGATACGCAGTATTTT. The rearrangement links TRBV9 to TRBJ2-3, with 9 positions matching TRBD2. The V segment lost 2 bases and the J segment 3 bases; nucleotides outside the gene matches: 4. Germline-derived CDR1 and CDR2 are SGDLS and YYNGEE. The CDR3 spans 15 residues.

The chain has TRBV7-6 and TRBJ1-4, with D possibly being TRBD1 (5 bases). The CDR3 spans 15 residues. CDR1 is SGHVS, CDR2 FNYEAQ, per germline. With 1 base removed from V and 6 bases from J, the gap between germline ends came to 12 bases. The chain's CDR3 is CASSLESGNHEKLFF. CDR3 sequence (DNA): TGTGCCAGCAGCTTAGAGTCAGGGAACCATGAAAAACTGTTTTTT.

The J gene is TRBJ1-4, the V gene TRBV7-2, with 9 positions matching TRBD1. CDR1 is SGHTA, CDR2 FQGNSA, per germline. The CDR3 spans 15 residues. The V gene end was trimmed by 3 bases and the J gene end by 7 bases; junction bases not matched to a gene: 6. For the CDR3, the DNA is TGTGCCAGCAGCTTTAGGGGGGACAGGGTTGAAAAACTGTTTTTT. This encodes CASSFRGDRVEKLFF.

The chain is built from TRBV10-1 and TRBJ2-3, with 7 bases aligning to TRBD1. CDR1 WNHNN and CDR2 SYGVQD come from the germline V gene (reference sequence). The length of the CDR3 is 16 residues. After removal of 4 bases from V and 4 bases from J, the junction contained 11 bases not matched to a gene. CDR3 coding DNA: TGCGCCAGCAGTGGACGACAGGGCTTTTCCCCAGATACGCAGTATTTT. It is translated as CASSGRQGFSPDTQYF.

The chain employs TRBV11-2 and TRBJ2-2; TRBD2 aligns across 7 bases. CDR1 and CDR2 (germline): SGHAT, FQNNGV. This CDR3 region has 15 residues. Trimming at V came to 5 bases and at J to 2 bases, leaving 5 bases not matched to a gene. The CDR3 reads CASSALAVNTGELFF. The CDR3 bases are TGTGCCAGCAGCGCCCTAGCGGTCAACACCGGGGAGCTGTTTTTT.

V is TRBV6-6 and J is TRBJ2-7; 8 bases align to TRBD1. Germline loops: CDR1 MNHNY, CDR2 SVGAGI (reference sequence). This CDR3 spans 15 amino acids. Germline trimming cut 5 bases from V and 0 bases from J; bases unmatched to any gene: 6. The CDR3 is CASSRGTGISYEQYF. DNA for the CDR3: TGTGCCAGCAGTCGAGGGACAGGAATCTCCTACGAGCAGTACTTC.

The genes are TRBV19 and TRBJ1-5, with D possibly TRBD1 on 6 matching bases. Germline lookup yields CDR1 LNHDA and CDR2 SQIVND (reference sequence). The CDR3 covers 16 residues. Trimming stripped 8 bases from V and 2 bases from J, with 19 bases between. CDR3 region: CASAGTQGMGNQPQHF. CDR3 sequence (DNA): TGTGCCAGTGCGGGCACACAGGGTATGGGCAATCAGCCCCAGCATTTT.

The rearrangement joins TRBV7-8 to TRBJ2-1; TRBD2 aligns across 10 bases. Germline trimming cut 4 bases from V and 2 bases from J; bases unmatched to any gene: 5. CDR3 length: 16 amino acids. Germline assignment: CDR1 SGHVS and CDR2 FQNEAQ. CDR3 protein: CASSSLTSGTYNEQFF. In nucleotides, the CDR3 is TGTGCCAGCAGCTCATTAACTAGCGGGACCTACAATGAGCAGTTCTTC.